This T cell receptor (beta chain) stems from a study of T cell repertoires in cytomegalovirus infection. This clonotype was found many times. Its antigen is still unknown. Regarding the study as a whole: Frequencies of public TCR beta families were cumulated, and this identified carriers of CMV plus the relevant HLA.

Each CDR3 protein gets one entry after TCRdb re-called the reads with MiXCR. The sample has approximately 250,000 distinct CDR3 sequences, approximately 10% seen once. CDR1 SGHTA and CDR2 FQGNSA come from the germline V gene. Deletions cut 3 bases from V and 2 bases from J, with 20 bases between. The CDR3 is made up of 17 amino acids. V gene TRBV7-2 combines with J gene TRBJ2-7, with D perhaps matching TRBD1 (5 bases). The receptor was derived from a human donor in good health (CMV status not recorded). Some clones in this sample may be carry-over from other donors' samples. Sequenced material: PBMCs. CDR3 sequence reads: CASSFGSGSVGPYEQYF. In nucleotides, the CDR3 is TGTGCCAGCAGCTTTGGGTCAGGCTCCGTGGGGCCCTACGAGCAGTACTTC.